This entry concerns a single T cell receptor (beta chain). No antigen is known for it. The record originates from a study of CD8 T cells in Susac syndrome. Findings and limits, study-wide: The authors acknowledged that their TCR sequencing and HLA analysis involved a relatively small number of individuals.

The CDR3 is 16 residues long. Trimming shortened V by 5 bases and J by 7 bases, and 20 bases separated the two germline ends. CDR1 SEHNR and CDR2 FQNEAQ come from the germline V gene (reference sequence). The patients serving as multiple sclerosis controls were treatment-naive. They had stable or active relapsing-remitting disease and fulfilled revised McDonald criteria. The RNA input was about 0.45 to 1 ug, and it was reverse transcribed with random hexamers. Amplification of TCR beta CDR3 spanned 54 Vbeta and 13 Jbeta via immunoSEQ multiplex PCR. TCRdb recomputed calls from the immunoSEQ multiplex PCR reads with MiXCR, one row per CDR3 protein. This table holds more than 200,000 distinct CDR3 sequences, around 95% found once.

The sequence came from a human donor with multiple sclerosis. The sample consisted of CD4+ T cells from PBMCs. The chain is built from TRBV7-9 and TRBJ1-4, with D maybe TRBD1 (5 bases). In nucleotides, the CDR3 is TGTGCCAGCAGCCCGGGGACCCCGGTATCAGGTGAAAAACTGTTTTTT. This sequence encodes CASSPGTPVSGEKLFF.